Here is one TCR beta chain with its context. What it binds is not known. The data belong to a study of cytomegalovirus exposure and HLA in healthy donors. Study-wide context: Tens of millions of unique TCRs from HLA-typed donors made up an early data release. Study-level points and caveats: TCR beta V- and J-gene trimming, according to a later analysis, was linked to a missense DCLRE1C variant. Investigators reported some 150 TCR beta chains as tied to cytomegalovirus. It was reported in a later analysis that an Asian-associated ancestry cluster showed fewer N-insertions than the 666-donor mean.

Use of 60 Vbeta and 13 Jbeta primers characterized the PCR. The method was immunoSEQ multiplex PCR; TCRdb's version includes in-frame clones alone and lacks a portion of them. This repertoire shows over 130,000 clones, about 84% found once; its top ten account for over 2%. V was pared by 4 bases and J by 3 bases, with 11 bases of the junction left unmatched. Germline V CDR1 and CDR2: LNHNV, YYDKDF (reference sequence). The CDR3 covers 17 residues. The receptor was isolated from a man aged 50 or older in good health and CMV-seronegative. The rearrangement uses TRBV15 and TRBJ1-2; TRBD1 agrees at 10 bases. Specimen: PBMCs. The CDR3 sequence is CATSKEGPGQGYYGYTF. The CDR3 nucleotides read TGTGCCACCAGCAAGGAAGGCCCGGGACAGGGGTACTATGGCTACACCTTC.